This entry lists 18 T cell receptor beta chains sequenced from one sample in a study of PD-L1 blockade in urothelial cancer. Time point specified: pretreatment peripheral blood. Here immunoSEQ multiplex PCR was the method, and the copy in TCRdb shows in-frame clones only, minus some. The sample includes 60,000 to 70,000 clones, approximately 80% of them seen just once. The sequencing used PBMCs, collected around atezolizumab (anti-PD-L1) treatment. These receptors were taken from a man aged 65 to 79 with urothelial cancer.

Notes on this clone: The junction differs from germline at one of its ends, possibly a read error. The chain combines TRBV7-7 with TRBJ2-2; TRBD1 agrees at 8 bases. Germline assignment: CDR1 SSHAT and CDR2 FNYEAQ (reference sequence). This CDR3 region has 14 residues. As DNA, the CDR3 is TGTGCTAGCAGCCTTGACAGGGGCACCGGGGAGCTGTTTTTT. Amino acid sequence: CASSLDRGTGELFF.

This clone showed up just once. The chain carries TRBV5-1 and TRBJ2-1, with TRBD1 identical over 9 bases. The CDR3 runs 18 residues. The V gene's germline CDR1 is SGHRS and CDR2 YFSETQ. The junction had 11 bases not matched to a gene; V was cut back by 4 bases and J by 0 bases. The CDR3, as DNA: TGCGCCAGCAGCCTAAACAGGGGGCAGGGGTTCTCCTACAATGAGCAGTTCTTC. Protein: CASSLNRGQGFSYNEQFF.

CDR3 in amino acids: CAISGQGYEQYF. CDR3 in DNA: TGTGCCATCAGTGGACAGGGATACGAGCAGTACTTC. V usage is TRBV10-3 and J usage is TRBJ2-7; 7 bases are a match to TRBD1. The CDR3 is 12 residues long. The trim removed 4 bases at V and 4 bases at J, leaving 1 base unmatched. Germline V gene lookup returns CDR1 ENHRY and CDR2 SYGVKD.

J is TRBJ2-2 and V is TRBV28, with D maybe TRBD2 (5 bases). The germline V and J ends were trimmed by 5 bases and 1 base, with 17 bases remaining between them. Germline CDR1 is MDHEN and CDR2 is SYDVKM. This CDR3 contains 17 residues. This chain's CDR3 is CASSPWTGYLNTGELFF. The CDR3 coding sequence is TGTGCCAGCAGTCCATGGACGGGATACTTGAACACCGGGGAGCTGTTTTTT.

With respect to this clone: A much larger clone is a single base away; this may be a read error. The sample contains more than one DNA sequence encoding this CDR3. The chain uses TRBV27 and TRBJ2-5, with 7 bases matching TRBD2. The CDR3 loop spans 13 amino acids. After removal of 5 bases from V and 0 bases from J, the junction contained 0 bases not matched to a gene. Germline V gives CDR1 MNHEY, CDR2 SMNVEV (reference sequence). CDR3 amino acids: CASSLADQETQYF. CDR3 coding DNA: TGTGCCAGCAGTCTAGCGGACCAAGAGACCCAGTACTTC.

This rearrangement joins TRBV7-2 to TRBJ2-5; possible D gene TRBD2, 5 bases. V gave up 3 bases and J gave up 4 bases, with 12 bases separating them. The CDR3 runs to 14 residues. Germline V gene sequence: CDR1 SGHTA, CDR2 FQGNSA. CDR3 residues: CASSLQSGRETQYF. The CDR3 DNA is TGTGCCAGCAGCTTGCAATCGGGGAGAGAGACCCAGTACTTC.

CDR3 residues: CASSLKGINEQFF. CDR3 coding DNA: TGTGCCAGCAGCTTGAAGGGGATCAATGAGCAGTTCTTC. This chain connects TRBV11-3 to TRBJ2-1; possible D gene TRBD1, 5 bases. V shed 3 bases and J shed 6 bases, with 9 bases lying between them. This CDR3 spans 13 amino acids. From germline, CDR1 is SGHNT and CDR2 YENEEA.

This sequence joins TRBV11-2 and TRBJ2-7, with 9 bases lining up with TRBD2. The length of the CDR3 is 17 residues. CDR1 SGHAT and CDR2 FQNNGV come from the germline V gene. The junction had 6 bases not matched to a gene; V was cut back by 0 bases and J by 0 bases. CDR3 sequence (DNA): TGTGCCAGCAGCTTAGATCTAACTAGCGGGCTCTCCTACGAGCAGTACTTC. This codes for CASSLDLTSGLSYEQYF.

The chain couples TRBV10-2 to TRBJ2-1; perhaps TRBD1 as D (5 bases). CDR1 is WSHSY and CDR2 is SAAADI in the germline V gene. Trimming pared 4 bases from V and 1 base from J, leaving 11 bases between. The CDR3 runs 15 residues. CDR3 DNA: TGCGCCAGCAGTGCGGACACCTTTTCCTACAATGAGCAGTTCTTC. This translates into CASSADTFSYNEQFF.

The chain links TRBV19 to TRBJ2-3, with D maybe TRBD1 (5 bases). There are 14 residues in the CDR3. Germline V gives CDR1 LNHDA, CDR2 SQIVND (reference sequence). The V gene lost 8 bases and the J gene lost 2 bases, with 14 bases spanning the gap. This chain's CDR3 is CASGAGPTTDTQYF. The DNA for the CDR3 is TGTGCCAGTGGGGCAGGCCCAACCACAGATACGCAGTATTTT.

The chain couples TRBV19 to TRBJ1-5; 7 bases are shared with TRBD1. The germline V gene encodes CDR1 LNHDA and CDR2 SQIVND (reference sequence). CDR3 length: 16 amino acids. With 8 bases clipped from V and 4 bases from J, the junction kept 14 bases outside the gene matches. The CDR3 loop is CASRDSPYGSNQPQHF. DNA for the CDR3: TGTGCCAGTCGGGACAGCCCCTATGGATCAAATCAGCCCCAGCATTTT.

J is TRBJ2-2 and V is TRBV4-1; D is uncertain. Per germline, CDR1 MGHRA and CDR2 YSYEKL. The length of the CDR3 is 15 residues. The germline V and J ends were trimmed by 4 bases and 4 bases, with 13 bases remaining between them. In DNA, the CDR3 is TGCGCCAGCAGCCTGATCGTGGAGCCCACCGGGGAGCTGTTTTTT. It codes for CASSLIVEPTGELFF.

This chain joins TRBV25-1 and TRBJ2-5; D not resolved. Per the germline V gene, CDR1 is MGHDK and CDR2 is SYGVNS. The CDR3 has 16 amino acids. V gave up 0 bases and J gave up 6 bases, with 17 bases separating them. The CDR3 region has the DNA TGTGCCAGCAGTGAATACCCGATGGTCGGAGTGAAGACCCAGTACTTC. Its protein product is CASSEYPMVGVKTQYF.

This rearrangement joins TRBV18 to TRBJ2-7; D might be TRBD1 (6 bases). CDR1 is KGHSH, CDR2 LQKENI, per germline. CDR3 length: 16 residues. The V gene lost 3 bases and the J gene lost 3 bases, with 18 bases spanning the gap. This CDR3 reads CASSPYEQGIVYEQYF. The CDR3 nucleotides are TGTGCCAGCTCACCGTATGAACAGGGAATAGTCTACGAGCAGTACTTC.

The CDR3 is CASSFSSGNTIYF. The CDR3 bases are TGTGCCAGCAGTTTCAGCTCTGGAAACACCATATATTTT. J is TRBJ1-3 and V is TRBV28; no firm D call. Trimming removed 3 bases from V and 0 bases from J, with 3 bases in between. This CDR3 has 13 amino acids. The germline CDR1 and CDR2 sequences are MDHEN and SYDVKM.

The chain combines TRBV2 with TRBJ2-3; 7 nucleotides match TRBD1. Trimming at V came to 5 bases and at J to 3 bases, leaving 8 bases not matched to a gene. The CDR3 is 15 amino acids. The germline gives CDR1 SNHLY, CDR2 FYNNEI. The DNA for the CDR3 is TGTGCCAGCAGTCCCCGACAGGGCCCGACAGATACGCAGTATTTT. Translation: CASSPRQGPTDTQYF.

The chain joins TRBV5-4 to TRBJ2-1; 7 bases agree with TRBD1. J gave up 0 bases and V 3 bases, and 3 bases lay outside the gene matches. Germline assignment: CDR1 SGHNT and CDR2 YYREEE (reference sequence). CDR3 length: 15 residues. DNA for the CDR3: TGTGCCAGCAGCTCCCGGGACAGCTCCTACAATGAGCAGTTCTTC. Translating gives CASSSRDSSYNEQFF.

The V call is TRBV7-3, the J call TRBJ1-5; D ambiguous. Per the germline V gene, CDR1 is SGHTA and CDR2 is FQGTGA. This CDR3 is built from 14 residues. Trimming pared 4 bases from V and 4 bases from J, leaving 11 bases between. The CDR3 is CASSSGAGNQPQHF. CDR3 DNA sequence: TGTGCCAGCAGCTCTGGAGCGGGGAATCAGCCCCAGCATTTT.